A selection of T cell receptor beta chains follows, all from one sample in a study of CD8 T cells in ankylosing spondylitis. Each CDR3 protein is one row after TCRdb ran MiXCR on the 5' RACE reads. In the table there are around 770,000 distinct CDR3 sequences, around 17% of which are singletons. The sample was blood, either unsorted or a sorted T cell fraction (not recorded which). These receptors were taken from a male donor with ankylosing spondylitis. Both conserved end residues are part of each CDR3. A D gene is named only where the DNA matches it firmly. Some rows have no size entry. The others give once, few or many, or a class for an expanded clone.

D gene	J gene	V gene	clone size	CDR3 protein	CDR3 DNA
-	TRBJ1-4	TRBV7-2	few	CASSLARGGLGEKLFF	TGTGCCAGCAGCTTAGCGCGGGGCGGCTTGGGTGAAAAACTGTTTTTT
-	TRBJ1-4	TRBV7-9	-	CASSFGQTHSTNEKLFF	TGTGCCAGCAGCTTTGGACAGACCCACTCAACTAATGAAAAACTGTTTTTT
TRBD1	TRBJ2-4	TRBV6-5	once	CASSNSGQGYSKNIQYF	TGTGCCAGCAGTAATTCGGGACAGGGGTACTCAAAAAACATTCAGTACTTC
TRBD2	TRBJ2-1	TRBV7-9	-	CASSPRGTSGTYNEQFF	TGTGCCAGCAGCCCACGCGGGACTAGCGGGACCTACAATGAGCAGTTCTTC
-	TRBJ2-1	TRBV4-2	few	CASSPFGSQGSYNEQFF	TGTGCCAGCAGCCCCTTTGGGAGCCAGGGCTCCTACAATGAGCAGTTCTTC
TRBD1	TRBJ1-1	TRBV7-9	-	CASSHPGQGFMNTEAFF	TGTGCCAGCAGCCATCCGGGACAGGGGTTCATGAACACTGAAGCTTTCTTT
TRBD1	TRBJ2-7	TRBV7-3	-	CASSLTKRQGTHEQYF	TGTGCCAGCAGCTTAACCAAGAGACAGGGAACCCACGAGCAGTACTTC
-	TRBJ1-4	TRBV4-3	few	CASSQDGRVQEKLFF	TGCGCCAGCAGCCAAGATGGCAGGGTCCAAGAAAAACTGTTTTTT
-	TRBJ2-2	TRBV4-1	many	CASSQDTGELFF	TGTGCCAGCAGCCAAGACACCGGGGAGCTGTTTTTT
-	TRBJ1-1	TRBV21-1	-	CASSKEVGEQGTEAFF	TGTGCCAGCAGCAAAGAAGTCGGGGAACAGGGCACTGAAGCTTTCTTT
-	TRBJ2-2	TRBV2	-	CASSVQGGGELFF	TGTGCCAGCAGTGTGCAGGGAGGCGGGGAGCTGTTTTTT
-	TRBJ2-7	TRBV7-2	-	CASSLRLTQGNEQYF	TGTGCCAGCAGCCTTCGTCTCACCCAAGGGAACGAGCAGTACTTC
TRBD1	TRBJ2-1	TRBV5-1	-	CASSSWTGPYNEQFF	TGCGCCAGCAGCTCCTGGACAGGGCCCTACAATGAGCAGTTCTTC
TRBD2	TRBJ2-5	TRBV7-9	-	CASSRRGGITKETQYF	TGTGCCAGCAGCAGGCGCGGGGGGATTACTAAAGAGACCCAGTACTTC
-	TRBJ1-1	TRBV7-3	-	CASSLTASDWNTEVFF	TGTGCCAGCAGCTTAACTGCTTCGGACTGGAACACTGAAGTTTTCTTT
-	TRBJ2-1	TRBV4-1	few	CASSRKPWRDSSYNEQFF	TGCGCCAGCAGCCGGAAACCGTGGCGGGACAGCTCCTACAATGAGCAGTTCTTC
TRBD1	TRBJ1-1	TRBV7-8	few	CASSLTWFRGQGYAFF	TGTGCCAGCAGCTTGACTTGGTTCCGGGGACAGGGTTATGCTTTCTTT
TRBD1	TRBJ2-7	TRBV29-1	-	CSVRDRGEAYEQYF	TGCAGCGTAAGGGACAGGGGAGAGGCCTACGAGCAGTACTTC
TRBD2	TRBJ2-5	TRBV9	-	CASSARGGVQETQYF	TGTGCCAGCAGCGCTCGCGGGGGAGTCCAAGAGACCCAGTACTTC
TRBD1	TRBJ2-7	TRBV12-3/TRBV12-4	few	CASSFGDGTGNSYEQYF	TGTGCCAGCAGTTTTGGGGACGGGACAGGCAATTCCTACGAGCAGTACTTC
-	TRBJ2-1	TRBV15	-	CAAGDGNNEQFF	TGTGCCGCCGGGGATGGTAACAATGAGCAGTTCTTC
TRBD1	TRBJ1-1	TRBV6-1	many	CASSERQGRTEAFF	TGTGCCAGCAGTGAAAGACAGGGTCGGACTGAAGCTTTCTTT
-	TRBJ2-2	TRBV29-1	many	CSVGPNTGELFF	TGCAGCGTTGGCCCGAACACCGGGGAGCTGTTTTTT
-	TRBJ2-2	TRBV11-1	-	CASSRDRGGELFF	TGTGCCAGCAGTCGGGACCGGGGCGGGGAGCTGTTTTTT
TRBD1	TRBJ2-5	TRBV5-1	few	CASRSTGGGETQYF	TGCGCCAGCAGATCTACAGGGGGCGGCGAGACCCAGTACTTC
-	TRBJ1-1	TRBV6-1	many	CASSRGGNTEAFF	TGTGCCAGCAGCCGCGGGGGGAACACTGAAGCTTTCTTT
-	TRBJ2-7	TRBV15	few	CATSSPEDSSYEQYF	TGTGCCACCAGCAGCCCAGAGGACAGCTCCTACGAGCAGTACTTC
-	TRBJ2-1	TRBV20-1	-	CSARDLGHPYNEQFF	TGCAGTGCTAGGGACCTAGGGCACCCGTACAATGAGCAGTTCTTC
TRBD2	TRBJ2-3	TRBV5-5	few	CASSPVVTSVTDTQYF	TGTGCCAGCAGCCCCGTGGTGACTAGCGTAACAGATACGCAGTATTTT
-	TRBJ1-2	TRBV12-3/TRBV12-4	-	CASRSELGIDYGYTF	TGTGCCAGTCGGTCCGAACTGGGTATCGACTATGGCTACACCTTC
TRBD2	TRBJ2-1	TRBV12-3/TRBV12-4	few	CASSLVLAGGDEQFF	TGTGCCAGCAGTTTAGTATTAGCGGGAGGGGATGAGCAGTTCTTC
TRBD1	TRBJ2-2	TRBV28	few	CASTITGTGGSGELFF	TGTGCCAGCACCATTACCGGGACAGGGGGCAGCGGGGAGCTGTTTTTT
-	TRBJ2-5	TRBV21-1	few	CASILGGLHSPETQYF	TGTGCCAGCATCCTAGGGGGACTACACTCTCCAGAGACCCAGTACTTC
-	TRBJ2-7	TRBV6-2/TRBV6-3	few	CASSYSEGVREQYF	TGTGCCAGCAGTTACTCCGAGGGAGTACGCGAGCAGTACTTC
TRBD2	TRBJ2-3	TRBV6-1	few	CASSNLAGASTDTQYF	TGTGCCAGCAGTAATCTAGCGGGGGCTAGCACAGATACGCAGTATTTT
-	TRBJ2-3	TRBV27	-	CASSFPGAADTQYF	TGTGCCAGCAGTTTCCCAGGGGCAGCAGATACGCAGTATTTT
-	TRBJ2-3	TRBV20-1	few	CSARDPILASIDTQYF	TGCAGTGCTAGAGATCCCATTCTAGCGTCTATAGATACGCAGTATTTT
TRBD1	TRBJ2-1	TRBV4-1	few	CASSQLTKTGNNEQFF	TGCGCCAGCAGCCAACTGACAAAGACAGGGAACAATGAGCAGTTCTTC
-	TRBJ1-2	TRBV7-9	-	CASSPTPANYGYTF	TGTGCCAGCAGCCCGACACCAGCTAACTATGGCTACACCTTC
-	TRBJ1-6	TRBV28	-	CASSPRAGRRVF	TGTGCCAGCAGTCCCCGGGCGGGCAGGCGAGTATTT
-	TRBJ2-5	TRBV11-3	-	CASNGGIKEFQETQYF	TGTGCCAGCAATGGGGGAATAAAGGAGTTCCAAGAGACCCAGTACTTC
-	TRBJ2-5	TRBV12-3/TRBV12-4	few	CASRGDSQETQYF	TGTGCCAGCAGGGGGGACTCTCAAGAGACCCAGTACTTC
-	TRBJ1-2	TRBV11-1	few	CASSLVEASQGIANYGYTF	TGTGCCAGCAGCTTAGTAGAGGCATCCCAGGGCATAGCAAACTATGGCTACACCTTC
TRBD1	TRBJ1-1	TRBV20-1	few	CSAGSQGTTEAFF	TGCAGTGCTGGGTCACAGGGGACCACTGAAGCTTTCTTT
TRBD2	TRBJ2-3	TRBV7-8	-	CASWSSGRPPTQYF	TGTGCCAGCTGGTCCAGCGGGAGGCCCCCCACGCAGTATTTT
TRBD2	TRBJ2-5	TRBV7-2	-	CASSFQRGYQETQYF	TGTGCCAGCAGCTTTCAGCGGGGGTACCAAGAGACCCAGTACTTC
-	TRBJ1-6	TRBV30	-	CAWSSTGNSPLHF	TGTGCCTGGAGTTCCACGGGGAATTCACCCCTCCACTTT
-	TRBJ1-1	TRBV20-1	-	CSAKGRGYRNTEAFF	TGCAGTGCTAAGGGGAGGGGTTATAGGAACACTGAAGCTTTCTTT